These T cell receptor beta chains were read from a single sample in a study of patients and donors after allogeneic stem cell transplantation. From the RT-PCR reads, TCRdb called clonotypes with MiXCR, one entry per CDR3 protein. The sample lists roughly 940,000 distinct CDR3 sequences, 15% to 20% occurring once. The sequenced sample was blood, either unsorted or a sorted T cell fraction (not recorded which). These receptors were obtained from a human donor who was either an allogeneic HSCT recipient or a stem cell or donor lymphocyte infusion donor (not recorded which). It is not recorded whose cells these are; they may come from a transplant donor. The CDR3 runs from the conserved cysteine through the conserved F or W. A D gene is named only where the DNA matches it firmly. Expanded clones are given a class, and other clones once, few, many or no size at all.

abundance: NA; j_gene: TRBJ2-7; v_gene: TRBV5-1; d_gene: TRBD2; CDR3nt: TGCGCCAGCAGCTCCCGGGCTAGCGGGAGAGGGAAAGAGCAGTACTTC; CDR3aa: CASSSRASGRGKEQYF
abundance: NA; j_gene: TRBJ2-3; v_gene: TRBV19; d_gene: TRBD2; CDR3nt: TGTGCCAGTAGTAAGACTAGCGGCACAGATACGCAGTATTTT; CDR3aa: CASSKTSGTDTQYF
abundance: NA; j_gene: TRBJ2-3; v_gene: TRBV7-3; d_gene: NA; CDR3nt: TGTGCCAGCAGCACCTCAGGACGGGTCTCAGATACGCAGTATTTT; CDR3aa: CASSTSGRVSDTQYF
abundance: NA; j_gene: TRBJ2-3; v_gene: TRBV20-1; d_gene: NA; CDR3nt: TGCAGTGCTAGAGATCTAATCAGGTCCGCAGATACGCAGTATTTT; CDR3aa: CSARDLIRSADTQYF
abundance: NA; j_gene: TRBJ2-7; v_gene: TRBV13; d_gene: NA; CDR3nt: TGTGCCAGCAGCGAGGGGCCCCACTCCGGTGGCGAGCAGTACTTC; CDR3aa: CASSEGPHSGGEQYF
abundance: few; j_gene: TRBJ2-2; v_gene: TRBV11-2; d_gene: NA; CDR3nt: TGTGCCAGCAGCTTATCCAGGGGATCCGGGGAGCTGTTTTTT; CDR3aa: CASSLSRGSGELFF
abundance: NA; j_gene: TRBJ2-1; v_gene: TRBV30; d_gene: NA; CDR3nt: TGTGCCTGGACCCTTAAAGGGCTCCCGAATGAGCAGTTCTTC; CDR3aa: CAWTLKGLPNEQFF
abundance: NA; j_gene: TRBJ2-1; v_gene: TRBV11-3; d_gene: NA; CDR3nt: TGTGCCAGCAGCTCCTCTCCGTTGAGCGATGAGCAGTTCTTC; CDR3aa: CASSSSPLSDEQFF
abundance: many; j_gene: TRBJ1-1; v_gene: TRBV12-3/TRBV12-4; d_gene: NA; CDR3nt: TGTGCCAGCAGTTTTGGGGTGGGCACTGAAGCTTTCTTT; CDR3aa: CASSFGVGTEAFF
abundance: NA; j_gene: TRBJ2-5; v_gene: TRBV7-6; d_gene: TRBD1; CDR3nt: TGTGCCAGCTCCCCTCGGGTCCTAGCAGGGGGAGAGACCCAGTACTTC; CDR3aa: CASSPRVLAGGETQYF
abundance: NA; j_gene: TRBJ2-7; v_gene: TRBV6-6; d_gene: NA; CDR3nt: TGTGCCAGCAGTTACTCGAGCCGGAAGCAGTACTTC; CDR3aa: CASSYSSRKQYF
abundance: few; j_gene: TRBJ1-5; v_gene: TRBV12-3/TRBV12-4; d_gene: NA; CDR3nt: TGTGCCAGCAGTTTTGGAGGAACAGGTGGACAGCCCCAGCATTTT; CDR3aa: CASSFGGTGGQPQHF
abundance: NA; j_gene: TRBJ2-2; v_gene: TRBV20-1; d_gene: TRBD2; CDR3nt: TGCAGTGCTAGAGTGGGAGGGAACGCGAACACCGGGGAGCTGTTTTTT; CDR3aa: CSARVGGNANTGELFF
abundance: NA; j_gene: TRBJ1-6; v_gene: TRBV6-5; d_gene: TRBD1; CDR3nt: TGTGCCAGCAGTTACTCAGAGACAGGGGCACCCCTCCACTTT; CDR3aa: CASSYSETGAPLHF
abundance: NA; j_gene: TRBJ2-7; v_gene: TRBV6-5; d_gene: TRBD2; CDR3nt: TGTGCCAGCAGTTACTCTAGCGGGAGAATCGAGCAGTACTTC; CDR3aa: CASSYSSGRIEQYF
abundance: NA; j_gene: TRBJ2-3; v_gene: TRBV6-5; d_gene: TRBD2; CDR3nt: TGTGCCAGCAGTTACGGCGGGAGCTCCACAGATACGCAGTATTTT; CDR3aa: CASSYGGSSTDTQYF
abundance: many; j_gene: TRBJ1-1; v_gene: TRBV12-3/TRBV12-4; d_gene: NA; CDR3nt: TGTGCCAGCAGTTTAGGGGGTAGGACTGAAGCTTTCTTT; CDR3aa: CASSLGGRTEAFF
abundance: NA; j_gene: TRBJ2-7; v_gene: TRBV29-1; d_gene: NA; CDR3nt: TGCAGCGCCGGGGTACGGGACGGCTACGAGCAGTACTTC; CDR3aa: CSAGVRDGYEQYF
abundance: NA; j_gene: TRBJ1-1; v_gene: TRBV7-9; d_gene: NA; CDR3nt: TGTGCCAGCAGCCCGATGGGAGGAGGGAACACTGAAGCTTTCTTT; CDR3aa: CASSPMGGGNTEAFF
abundance: NA; j_gene: TRBJ1-2; v_gene: TRBV4-3; d_gene: TRBD1; CDR3nt: TGCGCCAGCAGCCGGAAACCGGGACAGTATTATGGCTACACCTTC; CDR3aa: CASSRKPGQYYGYTF
abundance: NA; j_gene: TRBJ2-1; v_gene: TRBV11-2; d_gene: TRBD1; CDR3nt: TGTGCCAGCAGCTCGCCGTGGGACAGGGGGCGAGGTATTGAGCAGTTCTTC; CDR3aa: CASSSPWDRGRGIEQFF
abundance: few; j_gene: TRBJ1-1; v_gene: TRBV27; d_gene: TRBD1; CDR3nt: TGTGCCAGCACAACGAGGACAGGGGAAACTGAAGCTTTCTTT; CDR3aa: CASTTRTGETEAFF
abundance: NA; j_gene: TRBJ1-1; v_gene: TRBV28; d_gene: TRBD1; CDR3nt: TGTGCCAGCAGTCCAGGGGGCCGAGGGATGAACACTGAAGCTTTCTTT; CDR3aa: CASSPGGRGMNTEAFF
abundance: few; j_gene: TRBJ2-2; v_gene: TRBV7-9; d_gene: NA; CDR3nt: TGTGCCAGCAGCCTCTCGGGGGCGTACACCGGGGAGCTGTTTTTT; CDR3aa: CASSLSGAYTGELFF
abundance: NA; j_gene: TRBJ2-7; v_gene: TRBV6-1; d_gene: TRBD2; CDR3nt: TGTGCCAGCAGTGAGGGACTAGCGGGATTATACGAGCAGTACTTC; CDR3aa: CASSEGLAGLYEQYF
abundance: many; j_gene: TRBJ2-3; v_gene: TRBV5-1; d_gene: NA; CDR3nt: TGCGCCAGCAGCTTGGGGCAGACCACAGATACGCAGTATTTT; CDR3aa: CASSLGQTTDTQYF
abundance: NA; j_gene: TRBJ2-7; v_gene: TRBV9; d_gene: TRBD2; CDR3nt: TGTGCCAGCAGCGTAGGGACTAGCGGGAGAAAAAGAAGCGAGCAGTACTTC; CDR3aa: CASSVGTSGRKRSEQYF
abundance: many; j_gene: TRBJ2-1; v_gene: TRBV12-3/TRBV12-4; d_gene: TRBD2; CDR3nt: TGTGCCAGCAGTTCCCTAGCGGGGGGCAAAGAGAATGAGCAGTTCTTC; CDR3aa: CASSSLAGGKENEQFF
abundance: NA; j_gene: TRBJ2-6; v_gene: TRBV7-2; d_gene: NA; CDR3nt: TGTGCCAGCACCTCGGCACGTGGTGGGGCCAACGTCCTGACTTTC; CDR3aa: CASTSARGGANVLTF
abundance: NA; j_gene: TRBJ2-1; v_gene: TRBV3-1; d_gene: TRBD2; CDR3nt: TGTGCCAGCAGCCAAGTAATTTTTAGCGGGAGTACGAATGAGCAGTTCTTC; CDR3aa: CASSQVIFSGSTNEQFF
abundance: few; j_gene: TRBJ2-2; v_gene: TRBV12-3/TRBV12-4; d_gene: NA; CDR3nt: TGTGCCACCCCTTCTGGGATGGGGTCGAACACCGGGGAGCTGTTTTTT; CDR3aa: CATPSGMGSNTGELFF
abundance: NA; j_gene: TRBJ1-4; v_gene: TRBV18; d_gene: NA; CDR3nt: TGTGCCAGCTCAGCCCGGGACATAGGTGAAAAACTGTTTTTT; CDR3aa: CASSARDIGEKLFF
abundance: many; j_gene: TRBJ2-1; v_gene: TRBV5-1; d_gene: TRBD2; CDR3nt: TGCGCCAGCAGCTTGGAGAGCGGGAGGTCCTACAATGAGCAGTTCTTC; CDR3aa: CASSLESGRSYNEQFF
abundance: NA; j_gene: TRBJ1-3; v_gene: TRBV5-1; d_gene: NA; CDR3nt: TGCGCCAGCAGCTTGGGGCGGAGTAGCTCTGGAAACACCATATATTTT; CDR3aa: CASSLGRSSSGNTIYF
abundance: NA; j_gene: TRBJ2-3; v_gene: TRBV3-1; d_gene: NA; CDR3nt: TGTGCCAGCAGCCAAGAATTACGGAGCACAGATACGCAGTATTTT; CDR3aa: CASSQELRSTDTQYF
abundance: NA; j_gene: TRBJ2-3; v_gene: TRBV27; d_gene: NA; CDR3nt: TGTGCCAGCAGTCCCCGTCCATTGGGGGATACGCAGTATTTT; CDR3aa: CASSPRPLGDTQYF
abundance: many; j_gene: TRBJ2-7; v_gene: TRBV12-3/TRBV12-4; d_gene: NA; CDR3nt: TGTGCCAGCAGTCCCCCCGGGAGCCCCCTCTACGAGCAGTACTTC; CDR3aa: CASSPPGSPLYEQYF
abundance: NA; j_gene: TRBJ1-2; v_gene: TRBV7-9; d_gene: TRBD1; CDR3nt: TGTGCCAGCAGCTTAGAGGGCTGGGGACAGGGGGATGGCTACACCTTC; CDR3aa: CASSLEGWGQGDGYTF
abundance: few; j_gene: TRBJ2-3; v_gene: TRBV2; d_gene: NA; CDR3nt: TGTGCCAGCATCCCGAGGGGCAGGGGTGGAGATACGCAGTATTTT; CDR3aa: CASIPRGRGGDTQYF
abundance: few; j_gene: TRBJ2-3; v_gene: TRBV9; d_gene: TRBD2; CDR3nt: TGTGCCAGCAGCAAAGGGACTAGCGGACGCACAGATACGCAGTATTTT; CDR3aa: CASSKGTSGRTDTQYF
abundance: few; j_gene: TRBJ1-4; v_gene: TRBV6-6; d_gene: NA; CDR3nt: TGTGCCAGCAGTCCGGGGGAAAAACTGTTTTTT; CDR3aa: CASSPGEKLFF
abundance: few; j_gene: TRBJ2-3; v_gene: TRBV29-1; d_gene: NA; CDR3nt: TGCAGCGTTGGGGAGGGACAGGTCACAGATACGCAGTATTTT; CDR3aa: CSVGEGQVTDTQYF
abundance: many; j_gene: TRBJ1-2; v_gene: TRBV12-3/TRBV12-4; d_gene: NA; CDR3nt: TGTGCCAGCTCGAAACTTTTTAGCCAAGACTATGGCTACACCTTC; CDR3aa: CASSKLFSQDYGYTF